The clone carrying this TCR beta chain was recorded at least ten times. Its cognate antigen is unknown. The data belong to a study of molecular identifiers for immune sequencing clone quantification. For the study at large: Across replicate runs, RNA obtained from around 20,000 or 100,000 naive CD8 cells was divided into five, with four undergoing sequencing. General study findings and limits: Jurkat TCR RNA spiked in from one cell could reportedly be detected among about a million naive cells. For highly expanded clones, sizes could be underestimated when identical TCR molecules share a barcode.

TCRdb processed the PCR reads anew with MiXCR; each CDR3 protein has one entry. Of about 640,000 distinct CDR3 sequences listed, about 20% are singletons. As CD8+CD4-CCR7+CD45RA+ cells, naive CD8 T cells were sorted. With 5 bases removed from V and 4 bases from J, the gap between germline ends came to 11 bases. This CDR3 is 14 amino acids long. Germline V gives CDR1 SEHNR, CDR2 FQNEAQ (reference sequence). Sequenced material: naive CD8+ T cells from blood, with Jurkat cell RNA spiked in. Subset of the sample: FACS-sorted CD8+CD4-CCR7+CD45RA+ naive T cells. The rearrangement joins TRBV7-9 to TRBJ1-4, with TRBD1 as a possible D gene (5 bases). The origin of this receptor is a human donor in good health. Some libraries in this study had Jurkat cell RNA spiked in. The CDR3 here is CASSRKDSNEKLFF. DNA for the CDR3: TGTGCCAGCAGCCGAAAAGACAGTAATGAAAAACTGTTTTTT.